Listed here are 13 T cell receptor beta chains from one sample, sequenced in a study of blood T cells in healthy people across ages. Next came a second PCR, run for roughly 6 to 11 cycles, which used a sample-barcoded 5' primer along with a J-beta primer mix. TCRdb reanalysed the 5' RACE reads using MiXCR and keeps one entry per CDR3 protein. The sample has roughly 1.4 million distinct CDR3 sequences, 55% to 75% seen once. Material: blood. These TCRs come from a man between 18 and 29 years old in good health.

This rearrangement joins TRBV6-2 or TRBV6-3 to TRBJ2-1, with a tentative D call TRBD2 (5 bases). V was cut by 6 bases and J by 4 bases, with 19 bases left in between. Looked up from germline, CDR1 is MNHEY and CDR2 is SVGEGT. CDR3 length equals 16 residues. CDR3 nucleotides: TGTGCCAGCAGCCCGCCGTCGAGCGGCTTTTACAATGAGCAGTTCTTC. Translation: CASSPPSSGFYNEQFF.

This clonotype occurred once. This chain's CDR3 is CATSREGLATLYNEQFF. CDR3 DNA sequence: TGTGCCACCAGCAGAGAGGGACTCGCAACTCTCTACAATGAGCAGTTCTTC. The genes are TRBV15 and TRBJ2-1; D perhaps matches TRBD2 (6 bases). V was cut by 0 bases and J by 3 bases, with 15 bases left in between. The CDR3 is 17 amino acids. The germline CDR1 and CDR2 sequences are LNHNV and YYDKDF (reference sequence).

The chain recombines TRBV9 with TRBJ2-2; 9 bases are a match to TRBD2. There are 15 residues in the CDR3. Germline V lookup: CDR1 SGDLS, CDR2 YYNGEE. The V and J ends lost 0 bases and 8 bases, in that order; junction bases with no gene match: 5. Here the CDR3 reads CASSVDLAGSGELFF. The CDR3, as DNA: TGTGCCAGCAGCGTAGACCTAGCGGGGTCGGGGGAGCTGTTTTTT.

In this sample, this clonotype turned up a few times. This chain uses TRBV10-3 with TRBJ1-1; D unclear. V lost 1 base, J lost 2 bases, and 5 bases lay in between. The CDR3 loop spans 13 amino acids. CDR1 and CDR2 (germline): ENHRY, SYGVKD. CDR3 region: CAISEFTNTEAFF. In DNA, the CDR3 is TGTGCCATCAGTGAGTTCACCAACACTGAAGCTTTCTTT.

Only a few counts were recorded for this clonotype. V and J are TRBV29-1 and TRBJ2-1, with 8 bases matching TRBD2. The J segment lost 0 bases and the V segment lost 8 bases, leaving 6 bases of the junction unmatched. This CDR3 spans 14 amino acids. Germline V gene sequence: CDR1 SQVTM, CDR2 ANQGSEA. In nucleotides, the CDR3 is TGCAGCACTAGCGGAGGGAGCTCCTACAATGAGCAGTTCTTC. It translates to CSTSGGSSYNEQFF.

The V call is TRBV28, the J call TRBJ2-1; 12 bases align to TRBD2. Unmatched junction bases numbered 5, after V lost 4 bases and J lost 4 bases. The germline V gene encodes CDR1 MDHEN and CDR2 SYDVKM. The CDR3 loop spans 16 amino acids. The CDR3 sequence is CASSSTSGGFYNEQFF. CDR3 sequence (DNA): TGTGCCAGCAGTTCAACTAGCGGGGGGTTTTACAATGAGCAGTTCTTC.

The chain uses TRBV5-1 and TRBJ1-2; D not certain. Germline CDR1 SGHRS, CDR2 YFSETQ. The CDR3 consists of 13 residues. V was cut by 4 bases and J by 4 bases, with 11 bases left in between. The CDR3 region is CASSSENGYGYTF. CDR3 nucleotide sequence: TGCGCCAGCAGCAGTGAAAACGGCTATGGCTACACCTTC.

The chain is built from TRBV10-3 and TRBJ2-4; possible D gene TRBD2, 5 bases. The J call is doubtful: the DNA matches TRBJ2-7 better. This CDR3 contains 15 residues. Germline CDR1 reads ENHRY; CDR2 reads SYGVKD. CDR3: CAISGSQEAFDEQYF. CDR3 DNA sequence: TGTGCCATCAGTGGGTCCCAGGAGGCATTCGACGAGCAGTACTTC.

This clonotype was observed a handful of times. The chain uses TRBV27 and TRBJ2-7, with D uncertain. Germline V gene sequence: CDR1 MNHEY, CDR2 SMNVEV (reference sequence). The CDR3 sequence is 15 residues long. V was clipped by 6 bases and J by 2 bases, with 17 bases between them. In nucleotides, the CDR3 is TGTGCCAGCAGACCGACACCCACCAATCCCTACGAGCAGTACTTC. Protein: CASRPTPTNPYEQYF.

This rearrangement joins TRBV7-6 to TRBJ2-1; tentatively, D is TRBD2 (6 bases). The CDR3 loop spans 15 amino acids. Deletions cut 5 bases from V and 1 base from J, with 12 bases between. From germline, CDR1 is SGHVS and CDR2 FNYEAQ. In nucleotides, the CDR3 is TGTGCCAGCAGCATGACGGGGGTTTCCTACAATGAGCAGTTCTTC. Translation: CASSMTGVSYNEQFF.

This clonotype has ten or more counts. The DNA of the CDR3 is TGTGCCAGCAGTTACGAGGCGGATACGCAGTATTTT. Its protein product is CASSYEADTQYF. The chain recombines TRBV6-6 with TRBJ2-3; D is unresolved. V lost 2 bases to trimming and J lost 6 bases, with 6 bases between them. The V gene's germline CDR1 is MNHNY and CDR2 SVGAGI (reference sequence). The CDR3 has 12 residues.

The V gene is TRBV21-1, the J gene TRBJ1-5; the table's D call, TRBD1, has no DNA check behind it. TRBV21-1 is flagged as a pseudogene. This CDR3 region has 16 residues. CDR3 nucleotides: TGTGCCAGCAGCAAGGGGTGGGACAGGGTGAATCAGCCCCAGCATTTT. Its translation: CASSKGWDRVNQPQHF.

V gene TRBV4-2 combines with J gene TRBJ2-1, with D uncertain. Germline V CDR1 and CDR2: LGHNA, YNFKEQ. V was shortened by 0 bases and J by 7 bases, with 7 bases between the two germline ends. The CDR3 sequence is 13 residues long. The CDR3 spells CASSQEGINEQFF. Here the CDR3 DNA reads TGTGCCAGCAGCCAAGAAGGCATAAATGAGCAGTTCTTC.